These 10 T cell receptor beta chains share one sample of origin, sequenced in a study of blood T cells in healthy people across ages. A J-beta primer mix and a sample-barcoded 5' primer were used in a second PCR of roughly 7 to 12 cycles. One entry per CDR3 protein, called by TCRdb with MiXCR from the 5' RACE reads. This sample has hundreds of thousands of distinct CDR3 sequences, with more than 20% found just once. Source material: blood. The receptor source for this set is a man between 65 and 85 years old in good health.

A word on this clonotype: A much larger clone is a single base away; this may be a read error. The CDR3 here is CASGSRSTNEKLVF. DNA for the CDR3: TGTGCCAGTGGGAGCAGGTCAACTAATGAAAAACTGGTTTTT. The chain employs TRBV6-6 and TRBJ1-4; D gene unclear. The germline CDR1 and CDR2 sequences are MNHNY and SVGAGI (reference sequence). The CDR3 is 14 amino acids.

A few counts support this clonotype. J is TRBJ2-5 and V is TRBV14; possible D gene TRBD1, 6 bases. The CDR3 is made up of 15 amino acids. Trimming took 2 bases from V and 7 from J, leaving 17 bases between them. Germline V gives CDR1 SGHDN, CDR2 FVKESK. In DNA, the CDR3 is TGTGCCAGCAGCCAAACCGCGGACAGCTCCTGGACCCAGTACTTC. It yields the protein CASSQTADSSWTQYF. The whole variable domain, filled in from reference TRBV14 and TRBJ2-5, reads EAGVTQFPSHSVIEKGQTVTLRCDPISGHDNLYWYRRVMGKEIKFLLHFVKESKQDESGMPNNRFLAERTGGTYSTLKVQPAELEDSGVYFCASSQTADSSWTQYFGPGTRLLVL.

In this sample, this clonotype turned up a few times. The V call is TRBV5-1, the J call TRBJ1-1, with 9 bases matching TRBD1. With V trimmed by 0 bases and J by 5 bases, 2 bases remained unmatched. The length of the CDR3 is 14 residues. The V gene's germline CDR1 is SGHRS and CDR2 YFSETQ. The CDR3 sequence: CASSLDDRGTEAFF. CDR3 nucleotide sequence: TGCGCCAGCAGCTTGGACGACAGGGGGACTGAAGCTTTCTTT.

In this sample, this clonotype turned up a few times. The J gene is TRBJ2-5, the V gene TRBV7-2; the D gene is possibly TRBD2 (5 bases). Deletions cut 1 base from V and 5 bases from J, with 11 bases between. Germline values: CDR1 SGHTA, CDR2 FQGNSA. This CDR3 has 14 amino acids. The CDR3 loop is CASSLDKRGETQYF. The DNA for the CDR3 is TGTGCCAGCAGCTTAGACAAGCGAGGGGAGACCCAGTACTTC.

In its sample, this clonotype was seen many times. This rearrangement joins TRBV7-8 to TRBJ2-4; TRBD1 matches at 9 bases. Germline loops: CDR1 SGHVS, CDR2 FQNEAQ. The CDR3 is 17 amino acids. The junction had 10 bases not matched to a gene; V was cut back by 7 bases and J by 0 bases. CDR3 region: CASTSGQGVIAKNIQYF. DNA for the CDR3: TGTGCCAGCACCTCGGGACAGGGCGTGATAGCCAAAAACATTCAGTACTTC.

This clonotype was seen a few times. The chain recombines TRBV27 with TRBJ2-1; D remains ambiguous. Germline V CDR1 and CDR2: MNHEY, SMNVEV (reference sequence). CDR3 length equals 14 residues. Trimming took 5 bases from V and 0 from J, leaving 8 bases between them. The CDR3 bases are TGTGCCAGCAGTCGGGCTAGCTCCTACAATGAGCAGTTCTTC. It translates to CASSRASSYNEQFF.

The chain has TRBV30 and TRBJ2-7, with 13 nucleotides matching TRBD2. CDR1 and CDR2 from the germline V gene are GTSNPN and SVGIG (reference sequence). This CDR3 has 14 amino acids. V was pared by 2 bases and J by 3 bases, with 1 base of the junction left unmatched. In nucleotides, the CDR3 is TGTGCCTGGAGTCGACTAGCGGGAGGCTACGAGCAGTACTTC. Translation gives CAWSRLAGGYEQYF.

CDR3 region: CSVPQGLGQPQHF. The DNA for the CDR3 is TGCAGTGTTCCGCAGGGATTGGGACAGCCCCAGCATTTT. The chain has TRBV20-1 and TRBJ1-5; D is possibly TRBD1 (5 bases). The CDR3 sequence is 13 residues long. Germline V gene sequence: CDR1 DFQATT, CDR2 SNEGSKA (reference sequence). The V end was cut by 7 bases, the J end by 7 bases, with 17 bases between.

This clonotype was detected only a few times. The germline gene is not matched at one end of the junction; a read error may be the cause. The chain links TRBV27 to TRBJ2-5; D may be TRBD1 or TRBD2 (6 bases each). This CDR3 is 15 amino acids long. Germline V gene lookup returns CDR1 MNHEY and CDR2 SMNVEV (reference sequence). CDR3 nucleotide sequence: TGTGCCAGCCCTCTTTCCCCGGGGGCAAGCTACGAGCAGTGCTTC. The encoded protein is CASPLSPGASYEQCF.

The chain recombines TRBV3-1 with TRBJ2-5; D call uncertain. The CDR3 sequence is 13 residues long. Germline lookup yields CDR1 LGHDT and CDR2 YNNKEL (reference sequence). Deletions cut 6 bases from V and 4 bases from J, with 12 bases between. Here the CDR3 DNA reads TGTGCCAGCAGTACAAGGCTAGGAGAGACCCAGTACTTC. Protein product: CASSTRLGETQYF.